The clone carrying this T cell receptor (beta chain) came up a few times. Its antigen is not identified. One entry per CDR3 protein results from TCRdb running MiXCR on the reads. This sample has over 120,000 distinct CDR3 sequences, with around 32% found just once. The germline V gene has CDR1 DFQATT and CDR2 SNEGSKA (reference sequence). The CDR3 contains 12 residues. V lost 3 bases and J lost 1, with 6 bases in between. This sample is part of a study of T cell repertoires in cytomegalovirus infection. This specimen consisted of CD8+ T cells from cultured PBMCs, obtained from culture after CMV antigen stimulation. This receptor was taken from a human donor in good health (CMV status not recorded). Some clones in this sample may be carry-over from other donors' samples. V and J are TRBV20-1 and TRBJ1-1; no reliable D call. The CDR3 protein is CSASKENTEAFF. The CDR3 DNA reads TGCAGTGCTAGCAAGGAGAACACTGAAGCTTTCTTT.